This T cell receptor (beta chain) originates from a study of cytomegalovirus exposure and HLA in healthy donors. The wider study: Early released data had about 85 million unique TCRs, all coming from HLA-typed donors.

PCR employed 60 Vbeta and 13 Jbeta primers. Clones were read by immunoSEQ multiplex PCR, and TCRdb kept only the in-frame ones, dropping some. This sample has under 90,000 clones, with 75% to 85% found just once. V was pared by 5 bases and J by 5 bases, with 6 bases of the junction left unmatched. CDR3 length: 13 amino acids. Germline V gene data show CDR1 as GTSNPN and CDR2 as SVGIG (reference sequence). The rearrangement joins TRBV30 to TRBJ2-1; TRBD2 matches at 7 bases. Sequencing was carried out using PBMCs. This sequence was found in a man over 45 in good health and CMV-seropositive. The CDR3 region is CAWLGTMHNEQFF. The CDR3 coding sequence is TGTGCCTGGCTAGGGACTATGCACAATGAGCAGTTCTTC.